This T cell receptor beta chain was obtained from a study of chemoradiotherapy in HPV16-positive cancers. Study conclusions and caveats: Candidate HPV-specific clones and E7-related TCR motifs grew in tumor during treatment.

Regarding this clone: Its matching antigen is unknown.

The CDR3 runs 14 residues. V lost 2 bases and J 3 bases, leaving 10 bases between the germline ends. In germline, CDR1 is KGHSH, CDR2 LQKENI. The protocol was immunoSEQ multiplex PCR, while the TCRdb copy is restricted to in-frame clones and leaves out a portion. The sample carries some 17,000 clones, roughly 90% recorded once. The clonotype originates from a human donor with HPV-associated anogenital cancer. The specimen was blood, collected from a patient who underwent chemoradiotherapy. The rearrangement uses TRBV18 and TRBJ1-2; D call uncertain. DNA of the CDR3: TGTGCCAGCTCACCAAACATCGGGGACTATGGCTACACCTTC. This sequence encodes CASSPNIGDYGYTF. The whole variable domain, remainder taken from reference TRBV18 and TRBJ1-2, is NAGVMQNPRHLVRRRGQEARLRCSPMKGHSHVYWYRQLPEEGLKFMVYLQKENIIDESGMPKERFSAEFPKEGPSILRIQQVVRGDSAAYFCASSPNIGDYGYTFGSGTRLTVV.